Each of the 3 T cell receptor beta chains below was sequenced from the same sample in a study of graft-versus-host responses after intestinal transplantation. Which antigens these TCRs recognize remains unknown. The table came from immunoSEQ multiplex PCR; TCRdb's copy has only in-frame clones and leaves some out. The table includes about 120,000 clones, 85% to 95% detected once. Sequencing used unstimulated CD4+ T cells sorted from spleen or lymph node cells, obtained before intestinal transplant. All receptors derive from a human donor who received an intestinal transplant.

The chain combines TRBV4-1 with TRBJ1-1; the match to TRBD1 covers 8 bases. This CDR3 contains 13 residues. Trimming removed 1 base from V and 8 bases from J; junction bases left unmatched: 3. Germline V CDR1 and CDR2: MGHRA, YSYEKL. The CDR3 spells CASSQAQGGEAFF. CDR3 sequence (DNA): TGCGCCAGCAGCCAAGCACAGGGGGGAGAAGCTTTCTTT.

This chain joins TRBV7-3 and TRBJ2-1; TRBD2 matches 12 bases. V shed 2 bases and J 7 bases; nucleotides not matched to a gene: 9. The germline V gene encodes CDR1 SGHTA and CDR2 FQGTGA. The CDR3 sequence is 17 residues long. CDR3 region: CASSLDTLAGGPNEQFF. The DNA of the CDR3 is TGTGCCAGCAGCTTAGATACTCTAGCGGGAGGGCCGAATGAGCAGTTCTTC.

The chain joins TRBV5-1 to TRBJ1-1, with D uncertain. CDR1 SGHRS and CDR2 YFSETQ come from the germline V gene. The CDR3 runs 14 residues. Trimming took 7 bases from V and 0 from J, leaving 13 bases between them. The CDR3 coding sequence is TGCGCCAGCTCCCTGGGGATCATGAACACTGAAGCTTTCTTT. Amino acid sequence: CASSLGIMNTEAFF. Full variable domain (rest looked up from reference TRBV5-1 and TRBJ1-1): KAGVTQTPRYLIKTRGQQVTLSCSPISGHRSVSWYQQTPGQGLQFLFEYFSETQRNKGNFPGRFSGRQFSNSRSEMNVSTLELGDSALYLCASSLGIMNTEAFFGQGTRLTVV.